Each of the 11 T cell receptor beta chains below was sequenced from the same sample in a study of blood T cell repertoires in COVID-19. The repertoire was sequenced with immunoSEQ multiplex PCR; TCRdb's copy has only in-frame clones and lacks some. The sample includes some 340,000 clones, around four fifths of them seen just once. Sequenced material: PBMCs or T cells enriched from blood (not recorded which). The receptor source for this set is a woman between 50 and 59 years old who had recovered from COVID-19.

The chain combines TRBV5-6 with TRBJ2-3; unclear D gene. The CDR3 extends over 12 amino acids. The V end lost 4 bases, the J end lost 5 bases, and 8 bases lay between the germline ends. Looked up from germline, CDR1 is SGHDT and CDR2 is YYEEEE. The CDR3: CASSPTGDTQYF. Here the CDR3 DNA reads TGTGCCAGCAGCCCGACGGGAGATACGCAGTATTTT.

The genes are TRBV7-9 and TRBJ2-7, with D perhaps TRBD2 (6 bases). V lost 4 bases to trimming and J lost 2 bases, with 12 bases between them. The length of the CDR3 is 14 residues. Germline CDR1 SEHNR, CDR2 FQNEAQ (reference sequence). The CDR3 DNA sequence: TGTGCCAGCAGCTCAGACGGGGGTGCCTACGAGCAGTACTTC. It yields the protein CASSSDGGAYEQYF. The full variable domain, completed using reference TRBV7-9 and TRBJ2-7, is DTGVSQNPRHKITKRGQNVTFRCDPISEHNRLYWYRQTLGQGPEFLTYFQNEAQLEKSRLLSDRFSAERPKGSFSTLEIQRTEQGDSAMYLCASSSDGGAYEQYFGPGTRLTVT.

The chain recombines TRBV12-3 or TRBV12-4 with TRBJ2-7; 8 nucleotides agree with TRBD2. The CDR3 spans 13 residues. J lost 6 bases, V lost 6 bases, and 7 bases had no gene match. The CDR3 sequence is CASSRSGSSEQYF. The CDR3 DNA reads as TGTGCCAGCAGCCGAAGCGGGAGTTCCGAGCAGTACTTC.

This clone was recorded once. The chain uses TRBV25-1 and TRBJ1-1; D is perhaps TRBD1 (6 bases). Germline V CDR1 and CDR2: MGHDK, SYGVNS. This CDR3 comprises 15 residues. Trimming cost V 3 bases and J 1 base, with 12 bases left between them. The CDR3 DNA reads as TGTGCCAGCAGTGACCAGGGGAAGGGGAACACTGAAGCTTTCTTT. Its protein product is CASSDQGKGNTEAFF.

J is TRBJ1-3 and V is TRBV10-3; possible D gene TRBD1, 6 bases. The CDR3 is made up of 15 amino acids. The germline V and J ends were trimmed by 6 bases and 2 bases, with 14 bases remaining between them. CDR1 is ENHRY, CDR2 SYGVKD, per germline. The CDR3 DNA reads TGTGCCATCAGCGCCGTTGGGGGCACTGGAAACACCATATATTTT. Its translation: CAISAVGGTGNTIYF.

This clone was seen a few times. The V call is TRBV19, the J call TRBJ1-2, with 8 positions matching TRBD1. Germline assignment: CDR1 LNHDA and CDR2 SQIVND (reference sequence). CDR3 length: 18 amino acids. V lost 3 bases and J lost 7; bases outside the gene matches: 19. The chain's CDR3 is CASSIHVGQGVILGGYTF. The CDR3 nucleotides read TGTGCCAGTAGTATCCACGTTGGACAGGGAGTCATACTAGGTGGCTACACCTTC.

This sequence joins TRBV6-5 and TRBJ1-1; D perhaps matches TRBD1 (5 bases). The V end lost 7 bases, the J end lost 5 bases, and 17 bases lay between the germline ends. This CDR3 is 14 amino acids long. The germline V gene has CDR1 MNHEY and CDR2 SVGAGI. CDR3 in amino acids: CASTQIRGGTEAFF. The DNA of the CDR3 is TGTGCCAGCACCCAGATAAGGGGTGGTACTGAAGCTTTCTTT.

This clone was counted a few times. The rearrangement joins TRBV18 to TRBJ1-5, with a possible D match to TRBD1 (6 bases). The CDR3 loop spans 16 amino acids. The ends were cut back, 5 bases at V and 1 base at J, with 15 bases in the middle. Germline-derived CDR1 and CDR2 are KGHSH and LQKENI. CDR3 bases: TGTGCCAGCTCAACCTCAACAGGGACGAGCAATCAGCCCCAGCATTTT. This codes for CASSTSTGTSNQPQHF.

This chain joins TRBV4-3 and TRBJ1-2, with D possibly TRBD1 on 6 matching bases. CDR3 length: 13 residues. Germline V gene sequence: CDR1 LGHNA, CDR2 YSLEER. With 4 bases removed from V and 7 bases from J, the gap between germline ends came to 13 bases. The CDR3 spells CASSRSGTLGYTF. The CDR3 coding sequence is TGCGCCAGCAGCCGATCAGGGACACTTGGCTACACCTTC.

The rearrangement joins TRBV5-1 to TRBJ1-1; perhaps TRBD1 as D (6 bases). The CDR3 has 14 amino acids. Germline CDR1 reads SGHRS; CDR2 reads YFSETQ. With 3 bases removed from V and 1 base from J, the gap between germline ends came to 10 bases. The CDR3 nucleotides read TGCGCCAGCAGCTGGAACAGGGAGAACACTGAAGCTTTCTTT. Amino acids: CASSWNRENTEAFF.

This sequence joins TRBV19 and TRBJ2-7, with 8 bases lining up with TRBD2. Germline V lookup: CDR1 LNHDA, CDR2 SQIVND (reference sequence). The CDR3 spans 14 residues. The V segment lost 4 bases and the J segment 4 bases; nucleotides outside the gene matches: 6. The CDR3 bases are TGTGCCAGTAGTACTCAAGCGGGAGAGTACGAGCAGTACTTC. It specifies CASSTQAGEYEQYF.